The 8 T cell receptor beta chains below were found in one sample sequenced in a study of cytomegalovirus exposure and HLA in healthy donors. Primers for the PCR totalled 60 Vbeta and 13 Jbeta. Profiled with immunoSEQ multiplex PCR; TCRdb holds only in-frame clones, not every one. The profile shows about 130,000 clones, over 70% of them singletons. Sequencing was done on a sample of PBMCs. The source is a woman in her forties in good health and CMV-seronegative.

The chain couples TRBV7-9 to TRBJ2-2; 7 bases are shared with TRBD1. CDR1 SEHNR and CDR2 FQNEAQ come from the germline V gene (reference sequence). The CDR3 has 16 residues. The J segment lost 1 base and the V segment lost 5 bases, leaving 7 bases of the junction unmatched. The CDR3 DNA follows: TGTGCCAGCAGCCGGACCGGGACAGAGAACACCGGGGAGCTGTTTTTT. Translating gives CASSRTGTENTGELFF.

This sequence joins TRBV5-1 and TRBJ2-2, with 9 bases that match TRBD2. Germline V lookup: CDR1 SGHRS, CDR2 YFSETQ. The V segment lost 1 base and the J segment 2 bases; nucleotides outside the gene matches: 3. This CDR3 comprises 16 residues. This chain's CDR3 is CASSLRLAENTGELFF. The CDR3 DNA reads as TGCGCCAGCAGCTTGCGACTAGCGGAAAACACCGGGGAGCTGTTTTTT.

Concerning this clone itself: The junction shows a germline mismatch at one end, possibly a read error. The same CDR3 can be traced to other DNA sequences in this sample. The chain couples TRBV7-3 to TRBJ2-6; possibly TRBD1 for D (5 bases). CDR3 length: 14 amino acids. CDR1 and CDR2 from the germline V gene are SGHTA and FQGTGA. In DNA form, the CDR3 reads TGTGCCAGCAGCTTAAGCTCTGGGGCCAACGGCCTGACTTTC. This gives the protein CASSLSSGANGLTF.

This clone was seen only a few times. This chain links TRBV7-9 with TRBJ1-2; 11 nucleotides match TRBD1. Germline CDR1 SEHNR, CDR2 FQNEAQ (reference sequence). The CDR3 sequence is 18 residues long. V was pared by 1 base and J by 4 bases, with 11 bases of the junction left unmatched. The CDR3 is CASSLVRTGGRPTYGYTF. CDR3 nucleotides: TGTGCCAGCAGCTTAGTTCGGACAGGGGGCCGACCGACCTATGGCTACACCTTC.

This clone came up a few times. The chain links TRBV2 to TRBJ2-5; 12 bases match TRBD2. Germline loops: CDR1 SNHLY, CDR2 FYNNEI. Germline trimming cut 7 bases from V and 0 bases from J; bases unmatched to any gene: 15. The CDR3 is made up of 19 amino acids. The CDR3 DNA reads as TGTGCCAGCACCGACCCCGGACTAGCGGGGAGGCGTGACCAAGAGACCCAGTACTTC. It encodes CASTDPGLAGRRDQETQYF.

The chain is built from TRBV21-1 and TRBJ1-5; the table assigns TRBD1, which was not confirmed against the DNA. TRBV21-1 is recorded as a pseudogene. The CDR3 has 16 residues. The CDR3, as DNA: TGTGCCAGCAGCACCCTCGCGACAGATAGCAATCAGCCCCAGCATTTT. It translates to CASSTLATDSNQPQHF.

CDR3: CASSSALAIQETQYF. The CDR3, as DNA: TGTGCCAGCAGTTCCGCCCTCGCGATCCAAGAGACCCAGTACTTC. The rearrangement joins TRBV6-5 to TRBJ2-5; D is undetermined. The V and J ends lost 4 bases and 1 base respectively, with 13 bases between them. The CDR3 has 15 residues. Germline V lookup: CDR1 MNHEY, CDR2 SVGAGI.

V gene TRBV11-3 combines with J gene TRBJ2-7, with a possible D match to TRBD1 (6 bases). Trimming removed 2 bases at V and 3 bases at J, with 8 bases between. The CDR3 covers 13 residues. Per the germline V gene, CDR1 is SGHNT and CDR2 is YENEEA. CDR3 DNA: TGTGCCAGCAGCTTAACAGGGAACTACGAGCAGTACTTC. Its protein is CASSLTGNYEQYF.